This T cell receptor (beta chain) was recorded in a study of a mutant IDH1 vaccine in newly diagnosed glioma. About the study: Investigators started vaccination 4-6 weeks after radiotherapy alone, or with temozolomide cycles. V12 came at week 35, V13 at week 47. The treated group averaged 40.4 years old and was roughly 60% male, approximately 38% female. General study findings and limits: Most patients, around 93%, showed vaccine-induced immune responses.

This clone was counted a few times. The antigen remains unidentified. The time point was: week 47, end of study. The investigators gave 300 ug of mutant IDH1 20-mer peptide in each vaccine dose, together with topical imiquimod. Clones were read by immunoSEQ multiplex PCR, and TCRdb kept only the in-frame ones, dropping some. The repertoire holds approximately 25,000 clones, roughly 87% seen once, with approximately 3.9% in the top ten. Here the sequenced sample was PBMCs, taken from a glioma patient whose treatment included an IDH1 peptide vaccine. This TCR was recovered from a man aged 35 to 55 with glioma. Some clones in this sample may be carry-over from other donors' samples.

The CDR3 DNA reads TGTGCCAGCGGGGTGATGGCAGTGGCGTACTTC. Amino acids: CASGVMAVAYF. The chain uses TRBV2 and TRBJ2-7; the D is unclear. This CDR3 is built from 11 residues. Germline CDR1 reads SNHLY; CDR2 reads FYNNEI. Trimming took 8 bases from V and 12 from J, leaving 17 bases between them. Supplemented by reference TRBV2 and TRBJ2-7, the full variable domain reads EPEVTQTPSHQVTQMGQEVILRCVPISNHLYFYWYRQILGQKVEFLVSFYNNEISEKSEIFDDQFSVERPDGSNFTLKIRSTKLEDSAMYFCASGVMAVAYFGPGTRLTVT.